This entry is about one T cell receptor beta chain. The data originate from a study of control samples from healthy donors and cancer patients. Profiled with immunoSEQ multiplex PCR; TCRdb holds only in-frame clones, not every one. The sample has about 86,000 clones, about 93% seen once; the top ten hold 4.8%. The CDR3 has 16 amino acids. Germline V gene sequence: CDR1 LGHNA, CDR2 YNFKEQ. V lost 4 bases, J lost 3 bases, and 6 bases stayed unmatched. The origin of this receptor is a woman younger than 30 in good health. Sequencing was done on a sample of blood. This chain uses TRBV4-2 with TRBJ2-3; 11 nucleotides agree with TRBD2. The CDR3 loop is CASSRGTSGITDTQYF. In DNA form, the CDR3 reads TGTGCCAGCAGCCGGGGGACTAGCGGAATAACAGATACGCAGTATTTT.